This T cell receptor (beta chain) was profiled in a study of regulatory T cells in long-lasting Graves disease. The overall study: Antithyroid drug exposure in newly diagnosed Graves' patients had lasted under 3 months.

This clonotype appeared many times. Time point described: newly diagnosed GD, antithyroid drugs for less than 3 months. Isolated PBMC RNA provided the starting material for the TCR library. Graves' disease diagnoses used American Thyroid Association guidelines. Libraries of TCR beta came from iRepertoire HTBI primers plus Arm-PCR of CDR3 regions. Each CDR3 protein is one row after TCRdb ran MiXCR on the multiplex PCR reads. The sample holds hundreds of thousands of distinct CDR3 sequences, roughly 13% seen once. This sample was also put to use in a study of T cells in Graves' hyperthyroidism and ophthalmopathy. Turning to that study: RT-PCR in the first round (using the HTBI primer set) targeted the TCR CDR3.

This receptor was identified in a man in his thirties or forties with Graves disease. Material: peripheral blood mononuclear cells (PBMCs), obtained at new diagnosis, from a patient treated with antithyroid drugs.

In nucleotides, the CDR3 is TGTGCCACCAGTGATTCAGGGTACACTGAAGCTTTCTTT. It translates to CATSDSGYTEAFF. This chain joins TRBV24-1 and TRBJ1-1, with a weak D call TRBD1 (5 bases). The CDR3 loop spans 13 amino acids. Germline V gene lookup returns CDR1 KGHDR and CDR2 SFDVKD. Trimming pared 2 bases from V and 3 bases from J, leaving 6 bases between.